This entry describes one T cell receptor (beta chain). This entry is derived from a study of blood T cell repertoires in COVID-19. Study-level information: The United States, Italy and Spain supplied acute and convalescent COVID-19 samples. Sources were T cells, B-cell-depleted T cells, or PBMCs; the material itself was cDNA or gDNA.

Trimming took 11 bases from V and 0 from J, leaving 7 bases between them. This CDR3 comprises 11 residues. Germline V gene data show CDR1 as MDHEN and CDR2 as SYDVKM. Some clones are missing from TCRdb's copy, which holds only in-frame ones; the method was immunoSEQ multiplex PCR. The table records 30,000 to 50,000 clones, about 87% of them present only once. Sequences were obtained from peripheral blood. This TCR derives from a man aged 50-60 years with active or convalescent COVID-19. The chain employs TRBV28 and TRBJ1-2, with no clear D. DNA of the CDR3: TGTGCCTCCTTTTCTAACTATGGCTACACCTTC. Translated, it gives CASFSNYGYTF.